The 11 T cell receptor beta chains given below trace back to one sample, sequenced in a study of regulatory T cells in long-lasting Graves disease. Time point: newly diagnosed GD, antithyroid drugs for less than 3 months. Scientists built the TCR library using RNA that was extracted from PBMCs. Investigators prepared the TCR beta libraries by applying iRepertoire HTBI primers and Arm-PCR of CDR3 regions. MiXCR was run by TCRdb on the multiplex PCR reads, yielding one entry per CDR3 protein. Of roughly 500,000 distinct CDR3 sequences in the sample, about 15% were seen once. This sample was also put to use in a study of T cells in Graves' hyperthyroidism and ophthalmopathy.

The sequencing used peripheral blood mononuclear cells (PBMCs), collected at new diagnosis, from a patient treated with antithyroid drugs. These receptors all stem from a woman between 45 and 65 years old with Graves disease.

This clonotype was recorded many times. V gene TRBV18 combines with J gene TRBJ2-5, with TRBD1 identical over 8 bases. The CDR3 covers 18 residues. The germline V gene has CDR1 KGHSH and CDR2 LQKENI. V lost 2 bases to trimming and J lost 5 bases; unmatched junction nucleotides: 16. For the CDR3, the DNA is TGTGCCAGCTCACCAAGTGTATTGGGGACAGGCGGCTCGGAGACCCAGTACTTC. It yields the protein CASSPSVLGTGGSETQYF.

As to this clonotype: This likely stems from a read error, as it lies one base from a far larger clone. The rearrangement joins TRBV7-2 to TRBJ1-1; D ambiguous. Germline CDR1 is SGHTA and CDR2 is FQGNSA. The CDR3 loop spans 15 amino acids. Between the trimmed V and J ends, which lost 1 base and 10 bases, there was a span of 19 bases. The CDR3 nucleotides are TGTGCCAGCAGCTTAGATCACAGTAGGCTACGTGGAGCTTTCTTT. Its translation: CASSLDHSRLRGAFF.

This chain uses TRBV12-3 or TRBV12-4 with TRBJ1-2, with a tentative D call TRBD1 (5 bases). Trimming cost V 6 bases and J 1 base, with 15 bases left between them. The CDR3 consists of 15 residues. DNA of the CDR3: TGTGCCAGCAGCCCCGGGAGGGGATTTAACTATGGCTACACCTTC. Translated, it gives CASSPGRGFNYGYTF.

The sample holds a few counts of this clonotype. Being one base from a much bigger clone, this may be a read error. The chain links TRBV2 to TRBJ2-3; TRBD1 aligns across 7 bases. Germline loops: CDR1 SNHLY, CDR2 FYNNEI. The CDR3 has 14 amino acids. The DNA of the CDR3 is TGTGCCAGCAGAAACAGGGGTAAACCAGATGCGCAGTATTTT. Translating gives CASRNRGKPDAQYF.

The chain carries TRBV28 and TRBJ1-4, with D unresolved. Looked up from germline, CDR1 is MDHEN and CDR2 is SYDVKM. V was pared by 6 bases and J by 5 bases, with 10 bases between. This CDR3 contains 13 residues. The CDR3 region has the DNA TGTGCCAGCAGCCGACAACGAAATGAAAAACTGTTTTTT. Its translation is CASSRQRNEKLFF.

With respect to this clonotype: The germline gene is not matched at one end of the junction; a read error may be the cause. As DNA, the CDR3 is TGTGCCAGCAGCGCGTCCCGGGACAGCAAAAACATTCAGGACTTC. Protein sequence: CASSASRDSKNIQDF. V and J are TRBV9 and TRBJ2-4; 7 positions agree with TRBD1. There are 15 residues in the CDR3. The V gene's germline CDR1 is SGDLS and CDR2 YYNGEE.

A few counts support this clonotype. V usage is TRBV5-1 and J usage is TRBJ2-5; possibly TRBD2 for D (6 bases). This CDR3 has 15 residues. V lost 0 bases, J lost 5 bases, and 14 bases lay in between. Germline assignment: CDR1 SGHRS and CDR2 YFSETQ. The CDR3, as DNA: TGCGCCAGCAGCTTGGCGCGGGGCCTAGGGGAGACCCAGTACTTC. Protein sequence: CASSLARGLGETQYF.

The CDR3 protein is CASSLGGVLQETQYF. The CDR3 DNA follows: TGTGCCAGCAGCTTGGGGGGGGTGCTTCAAGAGACCCAGTACTTC. The chain recombines TRBV7-2 with TRBJ2-5, with TRBD2 matching 7 bases. Germline CDR1 reads SGHTA; CDR2 reads FQGNSA. The CDR3 is 15 residues long. The ends lost 3 bases at V and 2 bases at J; junction bases unmatched: 6.

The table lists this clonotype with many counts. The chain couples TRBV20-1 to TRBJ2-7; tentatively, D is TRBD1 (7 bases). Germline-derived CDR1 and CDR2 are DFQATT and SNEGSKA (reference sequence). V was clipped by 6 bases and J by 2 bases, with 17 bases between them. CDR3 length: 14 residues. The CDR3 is CSARSRGVAYEQYF. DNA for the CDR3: TGCAGTGCAAGGTCCAGGGGGGTGGCCTACGAGCAGTACTTC.

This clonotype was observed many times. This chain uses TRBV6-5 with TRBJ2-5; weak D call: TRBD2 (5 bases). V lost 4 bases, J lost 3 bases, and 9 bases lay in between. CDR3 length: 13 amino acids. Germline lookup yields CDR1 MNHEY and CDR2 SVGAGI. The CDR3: CASSSPGKETQYF. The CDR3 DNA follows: TGTGCCAGCAGTTCACCGGGGAAAGAGACCCAGTACTTC.

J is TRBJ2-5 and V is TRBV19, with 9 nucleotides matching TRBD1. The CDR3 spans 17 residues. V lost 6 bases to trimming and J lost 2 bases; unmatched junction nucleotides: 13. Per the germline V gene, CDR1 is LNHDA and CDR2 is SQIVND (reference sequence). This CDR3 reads CASSPRADRGLQETQYF. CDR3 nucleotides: TGTGCCAGTAGCCCGAGGGCGGACAGGGGATTACAAGAGACCCAGTACTTC. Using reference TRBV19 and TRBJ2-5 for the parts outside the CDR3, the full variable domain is DGGITQSPKYLFRKEGQNVTLSCEQNLNHDAMYWYRQDPGQGLRLIYYSQIVNDFQKGDIAEGYSVSREKKESFPLTVTSAQKNPTAFYLCASSPRADRGLQETQYFGPGTRLLVL.